This section outlines one T cell receptor (beta chain) sequence together with its context. These data belong to a study of blood T cell repertoires in COVID-19. On the study more broadly: Whether acute or convalescent, the COVID-19 samples came from the United States, Italy and Spain. In each case, the material was cDNA or gDNA derived from T cells, B-cell-depleted T cells, or PBMCs.

Per the original data handling: Estimated nucleated cell counts came from reference gene primer amplification. Some clones are missing from TCRdb's copy, which holds only in-frame ones; the method was immunoSEQ multiplex PCR. V and J calls and clone size are as listed in that table; D and trimming were resolved from the DNA. The data show fewer than 85,000 clones, about 70% seen once. The TCR originated in a woman over 75 with active or convalescent COVID-19. The sample taken for sequencing was peripheral blood.

The CDR3 DNA reads TGTGCCAGCAGGGAAGACAGCCACTATGGCTACACCTTC. It is translated as CASREDSHYGYTF. The J gene is TRBJ1-2, the V gene TRBV25-1, with D tentatively TRBD1 (5 bases). V lost 6 bases to trimming and J lost 3 bases, with 11 bases between them. Germline V gene sequence: CDR1 MGHDK, CDR2 SYGVNS. The CDR3 length is 13 residues.